Listed below are T cell receptor beta chains from one sample, sequenced in a study of control samples from healthy donors and cancer patients. The repertoire was sequenced with immunoSEQ multiplex PCR; TCRdb's copy has only in-frame clones and lacks some. The table records about 89,000 clones, about 89% of them present only once. Sequenced: blood. The receptors were sampled from a man younger than 45 in good health. Each CDR3 is given with its conserved first and last residue. A D gene is named only where the DNA matches it firmly. Size is omitted from some rows. Given values are once, few, many or a class for expanded clones.

>TRBJ1-4|TRBV6-5|.|.
TGTGCCAGCAGCAAGGCGGGGTTTAATGAAAAACTGTTTTTT
CASSKAGFNEKLFF
>TRBJ2-2|TRBV9|.|TRBD2
TGTGCCAGCAGCCGAGGACTAGCGGGACTGGCGACCGGGGAGCTGTTTTTT
CASSRGLAGLATGELFF
>TRBJ1-2|TRBV5-4|.|.
TGTGCCAGCAGCTTGGCGGGGTTGCATGGCTACACCTTC
CASSLAGLHGYTF
>TRBJ2-5|TRBV7-3|once|.
TGTGCCAGCAGCTTAGACAGAGAGACCCAGTACTTC
CASSLDRETQYF
>TRBJ1-1|TRBV11-3|.|TRBD1
TGTGCCAGCAGCCCCCCCAGGGGGTCCACTGAAGCTTTCTTT
CASSPPRGSTEAFF
>TRBJ2-2|TRBV4-2|.|TRBD2
TGTGCCAGCAGCCAAGACGCGAATAGCGGGGGGGCGGGCACCGGGGAGCTGTTTTTT
CASSQDANSGGAGTGELFF
>TRBJ1-1|TRBV7-9|.|TRBD1
TGTGCCAGCGGAATACAGGGGCAGACTGAAGCTTTCTTT
CASGIQGQTEAFF
>TRBJ1-1|TRBV6-5|.|.
TGTGCCAGCAGTTACTCCGGGACACAGAACACTGAAGCTTTCTTT
CASSYSGTQNTEAFF
>TRBJ2-3|TRBV11-2|.|.
TGTGCCAGCAGCTTAATCGGAGATACGCAGTATTTT
CASSLIGDTQYF
>TRBJ2-2|TRBV28|.|TRBD1
TGTGCCAGCGAGACCGCGGGGACAGGGGGCTGGGGGGAGCTGTTTTTT
CASETAGTGGWGELFF
>TRBJ1-2|TRBV29-1|.|TRBD1
TGCAGCGACAAACCGGGACAGGGCCTCTATGGCTACACCTTC
CSDKPGQGLYGYTF
>TRBJ1-1|TRBV4-1|.|.
TGCGCCAGCAGCCAAGGTGGGGCAGGGTTAAACACTGAAGCTTTCTTT
CASSQGGAGLNTEAFF
>TRBJ1-3|TRBV6-5|.|.
TGTGCCAGCTGGCAGGGTGCTGGAAACACCATATATTTT
CASWQGAGNTIYF
>TRBJ1-1|TRBV19|.|TRBD1
TGTGCCAGTAGTGTGCGACAGGGGAGTGAAGCTTTCTTT
CASSVRQGSEAFF
>TRBJ1-5|TRBV10-3|.|.
TGTGCCATCAGTGAGTCGGGCAGTAGCAATCAGCCCCAGCATTTT
CAISESGSSNQPQHF
>TRBJ1-2|TRBV19|.|TRBD1
TGTGCCAGTAGTTACGGACAGGGACCCTATGGCTACACCTTC
CASSYGQGPYGYTF
>TRBJ2-6|TRBV18|.|TRBD1
TGTGCCAGCTCACCGAAGGACAGGGCGACCGGGGGGGCCAACGTCCTGACTTTC
CASSPKDRATGGANVLTF
>TRBJ2-1|TRBV9|.|TRBD1
TGTGCCAGCAGCCTCCAGCCGGGACAGGGAACCCATGAGCAGTTCTTC
CASSLQPGQGTHEQFF
>TRBJ2-2|TRBV7-2|.|.
TGTGCCAGCAGCTTATCTGGCTCGCCGACCCGAACCGGGGAGCTGTTTTTT
CASSLSGSPTRTGELFF
>TRBJ1-2|TRBV19|.|.
TGTGCCAGTAGTATCCAGGGACTCAACTATGGCTACACCTTC
CASSIQGLNYGYTF
>TRBJ1-1|TRBV4-1|.|.
TGCGCCAGCAGGCGGGACACTCTCAACACTGAAGCTTTCTTT
CASRRDTLNTEAFF
>TRBJ2-6|TRBV4-1|.|.
TGCGCCAGCAGCCGTAGTGGGGACTCTGGGGCCAACGTCCTGACTTTC
CASSRSGDSGANVLTF
>TRBJ2-5|TRBV5-6|.|.
TGTGCCAGCAGCTTGGGGGGAGGTAAAGAGACCCAGTACTTC
CASSLGGGKETQYF
>TRBJ2-2|TRBV3-1/TRBV3-2|few|TRBD1
TGTGCCAGCAGCCCGAGCCGGACAGGGATGAACGGGGAGCTGTTTTTT
CASSPSRTGMNGELFF
>TRBJ2-1|TRBV29-1|.|TRBD1
TGCAGCGTAGGACAGGAGAACTACAATGAGCAGTTCTTC
CSVGQENYNEQFF
>TRBJ1-1|TRBV5-1|.|TRBD1
TGCGCCAGCAGCTCCCGGACAGGTGGGATGAACACTGAAGCTTTCTTT
CASSSRTGGMNTEAFF
>TRBJ2-7|TRBV7-9|.|.
TGTGCCAGCAGCTTAAACAGAGCCTACGAGCAGTACTTC
CASSLNRAYEQYF
>TRBJ1-6|TRBV6-5|.|.
TGTGCCAGCAGTTACTTGGGGTACTCACCCCTCCACTTT
CASSYLGYSPLHF
>TRBJ2-7|TRBV21-1|.|.
TGTGCCAGCAGCAAACGAATGCTGACACGCTACTCCTACGAGCAGTACTTC
CASSKRMLTRYSYEQYF
>TRBJ2-3|TRBV7-9|.|.
TGTGCCAGCAGCTCCTCAGGGGCCCGCACAGATACGCAGTATTTT
CASSSSGARTDTQYF
>TRBJ1-2|TRBV29-1|once|TRBD1
TGCAGCGTTGAGACAGGGTACTATGGCTACACCTTC
CSVETGYYGYTF
>TRBJ1-3|TRBV24-1|once|.
TGTGCCACCAGTGACTCTAGAGTCGGGACCACCATATATTTT
CATSDSRVGTTIYF
>TRBJ1-5|TRBV19|.|.
TGTGCCAGTAATTGGGGAGGGGGTCAGCCCCAGCATTTT
CASNWGGGQPQHF
>TRBJ1-1|TRBV2|.|.
TGTGCCAGCCGAGTACAGGGCTACACTGAAGCTTTCTTT
CASRVQGYTEAFF
>TRBJ1-1|TRBV12-3/TRBV12-4|.|.
TGTGCCAGCAGTTTGGGAGGTGTGACTGAAGCTTTCTTT
CASSLGGVTEAFF
>TRBJ1-3|TRBV7-2|.|.
TGTGCCAGCAGCCCGGGGGGCGGAAACACCATATATTTT
CASSPGGGNTIYF
>TRBJ1-2|TRBV7-2|.|.
TGTGCCAGCAGCCCCTGGGGCACGAACTATGGCTACACCTTC
CASSPWGTNYGYTF
>TRBJ1-3|TRBV29-1|.|.
TGCAGCGTTCAGATCGCTGGAAACACCATATATTTT
CSVQIAGNTIYF
>TRBJ1-1|TRBV5-1|.|TRBD1
TGCGCCAGCAGTTGGACAGGGGGTGAAGCTTTCTTT
CASSWTGGEAFF
>TRBJ2-3|TRBV19|.|TRBD2
TGTGCCACCAACGGCGGGGGGGGCACAGATACGCAGTATTTT
CATNGGGGTDTQYF
>TRBJ2-3|TRBV5-6|.|TRBD1
TGTGCCAGCAGCTCAACAGGGGTCTTTGGGGATACGCAGTATTTT
CASSSTGVFGDTQYF
>TRBJ2-6|TRBV30|.|.
TGTGCCTGGAGTGTGGGTTCTGGGGCCAACGTCCTGACTTTC
CAWSVGSGANVLTF
>TRBJ1-2|TRBV9|once|.
TGTGCCAGCAGCCTCCAGAGGGAAGGCGGGGGTGGCTACACCTTC
CASSLQREGGGGYTF
>TRBJ1-5|TRBV6-5|.|.
TGTGCCAGCAGTCTGACAGAAGCAGATCAGCCCCAGCATTTT
CASSLTEADQPQHF
>TRBJ2-5|TRBV11-3|.|.
TGTGCCAGCAGCCGGGGAGGTAGGGGGACCCAGTACTTC
CASSRGGRGTQYF
>TRBJ1-2|TRBV28|.|TRBD1
TGTGCCAGCCACGGACAGGGCCAACCTTATGGCTACACCTTC
CASHGQGQPYGYTF
>TRBJ2-1|TRBV7-2|.|TRBD1
TGTGCCAGCAGCCCTCCGGGACAGGGAAAAAATGAGCAGTTCTTC
CASSPPGQGKNEQFF
>TRBJ1-1|TRBV29-1|once|.
TGCAGCGTTCGACAGAAAATGAACACTGAAGCTTTCTTT
CSVRQKMNTEAFF
>TRBJ1-2|TRBV29-1|.|.
TGCAGCGTTGATTGGGGATATGGCTACACCTTC
CSVDWGYGYTF
>TRBJ1-1|TRBV4-1|.|.
TGCGCCAGCAGCCTTAAAGAGACAGGGAACACTGAAGCTTTCTTT
CASSLKETGNTEAFF
>TRBJ2-2|TRBV12-5|many|.
TGTGCTAGTGGTTTGCACAACAGGGACCACGGGGAGCTGTTTTTT
CASGLHNRDHGELFF
>TRBJ1-2|TRBV5-1|.|.
TGCGCCAGCAGCTTGGGACCGCCGACATCGGGATTGAACTATGGCTACACCTTC
CASSLGPPTSGLNYGYTF